The T cell receptor (beta chain) under discussion was sequenced for a study of identical twins. cDNA molecules carried unique molecular identifiers, and template switching added a universal primer site. MiXCR, applied by TCRdb to the 5' RACE reads, yields one record per CDR3 protein. Of about 720,000 distinct CDR3 sequences listed, 8.5% to 9.5% are singletons. The CDR3 spans 16 residues. Germline CDR1 LGHNA, CDR2 YNFKEQ. Germline trimming cut 4 bases from V and 1 base from J; bases unmatched to any gene: 6. All donors were healthy Caucasians. This clonotype has only a few counts. Its specificity is unknown. Whole-study results and caveats: The more abundant beta clonotypes in cord blood had fewer insertions, and memory repertoires did not show this. Monozygotic twins shared more out-of-frame TCR alpha than recombination models predicted.

The same sample was also studied in work on yellow fever vaccine responses in identical twins.

This sequence was found in a woman under 30 in good health. The chain joins TRBV4-2 to TRBJ2-7; 11 bases align to TRBD2. Sequences were obtained from PBMCs. This CDR3 is CASSLTSGRGSYEQYF. DNA for the CDR3: TGTGCCAGCAGCCTTACTAGCGGGAGAGGTTCCTACGAGCAGTACTTC.